The entry below describes one T cell receptor (beta chain). The antigen remains unidentified. The assay was immunoSEQ multiplex PCR, and TCRdb's table has in-frame clones only and misses some. Of tens of thousands of clones in the sample, 60% to 75% are singletons; the top ten hold around 13%. This entry comes from a study of vaccination effects on CD4 cells after COVID-19. Before any sequencing was done, the ViraFEST assay used viral peptide pools to expand antigen-specific CD4+ T cells. Scientists isolated CD4+ T cells after an approximately 10-day culture period ended. In the vaccine recipients, nucleocapsid antibodies were negative and there was no prior SARS-CoV-2 infection. The clonotype comes from a human donor who received a COVID-19 vaccine. The material sequenced was CD4+ T cells from PBMCs cultured with HCoV-OC43 spike peptides, taken before COVID-19 vaccination. This sample's subset: HCoV-OC43 spike overlapping peptide pool stimulation.

CDR3 loop: CASSPGGIEQYF. DNA of the CDR3: TGTGCCAGCAGCCCCGGCGGGATCGAGCAGTACTTC. The chain carries TRBV3-1 (or the pseudogene TRBV3-2) and TRBJ2-7; the D gene is possibly TRBD2 (6 bases). V lost 4 bases and J lost 6, with 10 bases in between. Looked up from germline, CDR1 is LGHDT and CDR2 is YNNKEL (reference sequence). The CDR3 is made up of 12 amino acids.